These 9 T cell receptor beta chains were sequenced from one sample in a study of control samples from healthy donors and cancer patients. Sequenced by immunoSEQ multiplex PCR; TCRdb stores in-frame clones only, minus some. The table includes 97,000 or so clones, 90% to 95% detected once. Sequencing input: blood. These receptor sequences come from a woman in her late teens or twenties in good health.

The V gene is TRBV24-1, the J gene TRBJ1-3; D gene uncertain. The CDR3 runs to 13 residues. Trimming took 3 bases from V and 4 from J, leaving 6 bases between them. Germline loops: CDR1 KGHDR, CDR2 SFDVKD. CDR3 bases: TGTGCCACCAGTGATAGTCCCGGAAACACCATATATTTT. Encoded protein: CATSDSPGNTIYF.

The J gene is TRBJ1-1, the V gene TRBV16, with D unresolved. The V gene lost 0 bases and the J gene lost 0 bases, with 11 bases spanning the gap. The CDR3 totals 16 residues. Germline CDR1 reads KGHSY; CDR2 reads FQNENV. CDR3: CASSQSQTSMNTEAFF. DNA of the CDR3: TGTGCCAGCAGCCAATCACAAACTTCCATGAACACTGAAGCTTTCTTT.

This clone is a singleton in its sample. This chain connects TRBV28 to TRBJ1-1; D is unclear. The CDR3 has 12 amino acids. The ends were cut back, 4 bases at V and 5 bases at J, with 8 bases in the middle. Germline assignment: CDR1 MDHEN and CDR2 SYDVKM. The CDR3, as DNA: TGTGCCAGCAGTTCTGTGCGGACTGAAGCTTTCTTT. Translating gives CASSSVRTEAFF. The whole variable domain, filled in from reference TRBV28 and TRBJ1-1, reads DVKVTQSSRYLVKRTGEKVFLECVQDMDHENMFWYRQDPGLGLRLIYFSYDVKMKEKGDIPEGYSVSREKKERFSLILESASTNQTSMYLCASSSVRTEAFFGQGTRLTVV.

This chain uses TRBV7-8 with TRBJ1-3; D is uncertain. Germline values: CDR1 SGHVS, CDR2 FQNEAQ. The CDR3 contains 14 residues. Trimming left V 7 bases short and J 4 bases short, with 14 bases between. The CDR3 DNA reads TGTGCCAGCACCCAGAGGACGAGGGGAAACACCATATATTTT. As protein: CASTQRTRGNTIYF. Based on the CDR3 plus reference TRBV7-8 and TRBJ1-3, the full variable domain is GAGVSQSPRYKVAKRGQDVALRCDPISGHVSLFWYQQALGQGPEFLTYFQNEAQLDKSGLPSDRFFAERPEGSVSTLKIQRTQQEDSAVYLCASTQRTRGNTIYFGEGSWLTVV.

V usage is TRBV9 and J usage is TRBJ1-2; unclear D gene. V lost 7 bases to trimming and J lost 4 bases, with 14 bases between them. Germline CDR1 reads SGDLS; CDR2 reads YYNGEE. The CDR3 consists of 13 residues. The CDR3 reads CASGRRAGYGYTF. The CDR3 coding sequence is TGTGCCAGCGGGAGGAGGGCTGGCTATGGCTACACCTTC.

This clone came up once. The gene calls are TRBV7-9 and TRBJ1-2, with 9 bases matching TRBD1. This CDR3 contains 14 residues. CDR1 is SEHNR and CDR2 is FQNEAQ in the germline V gene (reference sequence). J was trimmed by 7 bases and V by 5 bases; bases with no gene match: 8. CDR3 region: CASSPYTGGVGYTF. For the CDR3, the DNA is TGTGCCAGCAGCCCATATACAGGGGGCGTTGGCTACACCTTC. Full variable domain (outside the CDR3, taken from reference TRBV7-9 and TRBJ1-2): DTGVSQNPRHKITKRGQNVTFRCDPISEHNRLYWYRQTLGQGPEFLTYFQNEAQLEKSRLLSDRFSAERPKGSFSTLEIQRTEQGDSAMYLCASSPYTGGVGYTFGSGTRLTVV.

The J gene is TRBJ2-1, the V gene TRBV25-1; either TRBD1 or TRBD2 may supply D (5 bases each). Germline CDR1 and CDR2: MGHDK and SYGVNS. The length of the CDR3 is 15 residues. V shed 6 bases and J shed 8 bases, with 20 bases lying between them. The CDR3 DNA sequence: TGTGCCAGCAGGGGAGCTAGGGGTCCATCCCATGAGCAGTTCTTC. Protein sequence: CASRGARGPSHEQFF.

This clone was recorded only once. The rearrangement links TRBV6-2 or TRBV6-3 to TRBJ2-5; a possible D gene is TRBD1 (6 bases). This CDR3 has 16 amino acids. In germline, CDR1 is MNHEY, CDR2 SVGEGT. Between the trimmed V and J ends, which lost 6 bases and 5 bases, there was a span of 22 bases. This CDR3 reads CASSPPLTGTWETQYF. CDR3 DNA sequence: TGTGCCAGCAGCCCCCCCCTAACAGGGACGTGGGAGACCCAGTACTTC.

The chain employs TRBV27 and TRBJ2-1; TRBD2 matches at 9 bases. CDR1 is MNHEY and CDR2 is SMNVEV in the germline V gene (reference sequence). V was pared by 3 bases and J by 4 bases, with 1 base of the junction left unmatched. This CDR3 has 14 residues. DNA for the CDR3: TGTGCCAGCAGTTTGCGGGGGGGTTACAATGAGCAGTTCTTC. This gives the protein CASSLRGGYNEQFF.